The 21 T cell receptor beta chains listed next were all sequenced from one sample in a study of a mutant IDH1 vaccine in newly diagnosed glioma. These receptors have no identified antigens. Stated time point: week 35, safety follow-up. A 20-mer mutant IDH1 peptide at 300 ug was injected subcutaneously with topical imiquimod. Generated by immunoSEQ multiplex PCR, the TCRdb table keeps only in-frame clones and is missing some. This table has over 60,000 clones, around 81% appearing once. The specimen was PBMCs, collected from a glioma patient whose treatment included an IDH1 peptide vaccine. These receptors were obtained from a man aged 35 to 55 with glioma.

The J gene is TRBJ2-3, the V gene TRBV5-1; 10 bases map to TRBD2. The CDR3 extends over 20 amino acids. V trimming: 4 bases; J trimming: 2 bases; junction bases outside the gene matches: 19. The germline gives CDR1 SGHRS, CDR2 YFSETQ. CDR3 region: CASSAGLLASGSSFTDTQYF. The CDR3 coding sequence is TGCGCCAGCAGCGCGGGACTTCTGGCTAGCGGGAGCTCTTTCACAGATACGCAGTATTTT.

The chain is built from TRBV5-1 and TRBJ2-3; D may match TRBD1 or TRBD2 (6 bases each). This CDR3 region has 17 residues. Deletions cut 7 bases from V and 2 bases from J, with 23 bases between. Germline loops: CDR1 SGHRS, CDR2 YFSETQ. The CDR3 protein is CASHRPEGGFDTDTQYF. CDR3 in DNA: TGCGCCAGCCATCGGCCCGAGGGGGGCTTCGACACAGATACGCAGTATTTT. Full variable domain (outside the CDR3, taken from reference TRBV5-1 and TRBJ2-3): KAGVTQTPRYLIKTRGQQVTLSCSPISGHRSVSWYQQTPGQGLQFLFEYFSETQRNKGNFPGRFSGRQFSNSRSEMNVSTLELGDSALYLCASHRPEGGFDTDTQYFGPGTRLTVL.

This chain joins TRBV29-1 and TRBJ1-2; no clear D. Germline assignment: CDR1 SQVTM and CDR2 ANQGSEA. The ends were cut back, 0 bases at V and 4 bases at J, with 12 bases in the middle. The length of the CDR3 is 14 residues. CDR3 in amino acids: CSVEEQPGGYGYTF. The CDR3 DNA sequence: TGCAGCGTTGAAGAACAGCCGGGCGGCTATGGCTACACCTTC.

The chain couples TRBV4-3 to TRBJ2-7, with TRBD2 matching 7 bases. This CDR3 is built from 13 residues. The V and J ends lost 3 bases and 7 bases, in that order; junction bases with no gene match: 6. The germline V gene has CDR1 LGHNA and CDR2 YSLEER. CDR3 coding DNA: TGCGCCAGCAGCCAGATAACAGCGGGGGAGCAGTACTTC. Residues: CASSQITAGEQYF.

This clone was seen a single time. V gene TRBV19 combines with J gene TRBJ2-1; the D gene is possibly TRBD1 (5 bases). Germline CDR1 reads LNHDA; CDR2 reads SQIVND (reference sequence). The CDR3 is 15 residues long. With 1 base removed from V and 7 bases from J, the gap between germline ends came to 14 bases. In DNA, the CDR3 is TGTGCCAGTAGTATAGGTTCCAGGGTTGAGAATGAGCAGTTCTTC. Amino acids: CASSIGSRVENEQFF.

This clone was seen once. In DNA form, the CDR3 reads TGTGCCAGCAGCTCGGGACAGGGGGCGAGCGGGGAGCTGTTTTTT. It specifies CASSSGQGASGELFF. V is TRBV11-2 and J is TRBJ2-2; 12 nucleotides agree with TRBD1. CDR1 is SGHAT, CDR2 FQNNGV, per germline. After removal of 4 bases from V and 7 bases from J, the junction contained 4 bases not matched to a gene. The CDR3 runs 15 residues.

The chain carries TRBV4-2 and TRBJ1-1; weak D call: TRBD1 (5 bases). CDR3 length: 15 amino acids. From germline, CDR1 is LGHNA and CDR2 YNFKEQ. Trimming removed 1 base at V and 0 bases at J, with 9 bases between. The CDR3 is CASSQGGDVNTEAFF. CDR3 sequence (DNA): TGTGCCAGCAGCCAAGGGGGGGACGTGAACACTGAAGCTTTCTTT.

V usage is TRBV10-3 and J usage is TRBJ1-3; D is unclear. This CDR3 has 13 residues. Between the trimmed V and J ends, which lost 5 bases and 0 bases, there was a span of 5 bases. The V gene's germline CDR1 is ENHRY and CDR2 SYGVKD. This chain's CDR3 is CAISSRSGNTIYF. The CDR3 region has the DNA TGTGCCATCAGTAGTCGCTCTGGAAACACCATATATTTT.

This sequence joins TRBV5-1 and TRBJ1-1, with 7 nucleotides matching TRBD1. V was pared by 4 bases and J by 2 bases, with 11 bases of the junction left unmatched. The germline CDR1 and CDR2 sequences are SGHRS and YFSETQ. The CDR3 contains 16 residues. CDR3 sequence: CASSPETGQANTEAFF. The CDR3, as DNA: TGCGCCAGCAGCCCCGAGACTGGACAGGCAAACACTGAAGCTTTCTTT.

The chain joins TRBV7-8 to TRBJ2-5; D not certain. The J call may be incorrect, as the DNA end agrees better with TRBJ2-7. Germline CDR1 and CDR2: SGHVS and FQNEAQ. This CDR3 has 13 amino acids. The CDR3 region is CASSLDSLDEQYF. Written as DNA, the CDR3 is TGTGCCAGCAGCTTGGATAGTCTGGACGAGCAGTACTTC.

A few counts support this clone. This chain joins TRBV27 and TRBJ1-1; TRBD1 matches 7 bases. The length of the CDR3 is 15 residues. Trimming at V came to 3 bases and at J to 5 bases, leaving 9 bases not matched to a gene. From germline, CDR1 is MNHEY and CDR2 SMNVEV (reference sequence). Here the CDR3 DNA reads TGTGCCAGCAGTTTGATAGGGGGCTTTAAGACTGAAGCTTTCTTT. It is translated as CASSLIGGFKTEAFF.

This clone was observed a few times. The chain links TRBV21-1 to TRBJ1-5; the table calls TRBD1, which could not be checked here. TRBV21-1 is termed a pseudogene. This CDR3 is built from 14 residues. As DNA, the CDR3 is TGTGCCAGCAGCAAAAGTGACAGGGTCCAGCCCCAGCATTTT. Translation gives CASSKSDRVQPQHF.

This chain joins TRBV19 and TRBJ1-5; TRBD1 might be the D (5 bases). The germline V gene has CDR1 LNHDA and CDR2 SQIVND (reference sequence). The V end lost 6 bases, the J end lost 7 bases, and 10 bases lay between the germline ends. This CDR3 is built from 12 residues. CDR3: CASSPGGQPQHF. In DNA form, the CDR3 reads TGTGCCAGTAGCCCCGGGGGACAGCCCCAGCATTTT.

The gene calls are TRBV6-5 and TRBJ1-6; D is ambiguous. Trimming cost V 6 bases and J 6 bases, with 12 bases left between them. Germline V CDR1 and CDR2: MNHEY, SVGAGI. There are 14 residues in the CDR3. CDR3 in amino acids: CASRQDRANSPLHF. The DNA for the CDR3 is TGTGCCAGCAGGCAGGACCGGGCTAATTCACCCCTCCACTTT.

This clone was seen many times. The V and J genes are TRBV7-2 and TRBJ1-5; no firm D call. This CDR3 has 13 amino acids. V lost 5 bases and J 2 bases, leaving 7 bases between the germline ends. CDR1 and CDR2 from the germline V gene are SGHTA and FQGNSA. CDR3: CASSHGGNQPQHF. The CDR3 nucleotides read TGTGCCAGCAGCCACGGAGGCAATCAGCCCCAGCATTTT.

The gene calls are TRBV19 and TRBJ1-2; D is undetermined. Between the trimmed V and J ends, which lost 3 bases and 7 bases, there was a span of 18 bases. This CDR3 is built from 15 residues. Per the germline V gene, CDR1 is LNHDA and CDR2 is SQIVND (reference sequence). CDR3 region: CASSMGTISYGGYTF. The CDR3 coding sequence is TGTGCCAGTAGTATGGGAACAATCTCGTACGGTGGCTACACCTTC.

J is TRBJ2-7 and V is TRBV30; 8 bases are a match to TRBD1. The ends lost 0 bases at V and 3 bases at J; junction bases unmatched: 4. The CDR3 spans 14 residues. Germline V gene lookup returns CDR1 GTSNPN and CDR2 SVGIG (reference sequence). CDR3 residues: CAWSVSGGFYEQYF. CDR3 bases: TGTGCCTGGAGTGTGTCAGGGGGCTTCTACGAGCAGTACTTC.

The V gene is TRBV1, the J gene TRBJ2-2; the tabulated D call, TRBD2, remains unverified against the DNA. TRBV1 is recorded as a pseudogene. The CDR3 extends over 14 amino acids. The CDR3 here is CTSSQHPLAGELFF. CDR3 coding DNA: TGCACCAGCAGCCAACACCCTTTAGCCGGGGAGCTGTTTTTT.

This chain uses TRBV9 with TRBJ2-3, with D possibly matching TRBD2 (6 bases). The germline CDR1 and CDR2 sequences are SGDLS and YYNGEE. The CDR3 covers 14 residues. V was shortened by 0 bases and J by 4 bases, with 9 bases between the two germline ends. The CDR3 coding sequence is TGTGCCAGCAGCGTAGTGGGAGGCCCAGATACGCAGTATTTT. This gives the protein CASSVVGGPDTQYF. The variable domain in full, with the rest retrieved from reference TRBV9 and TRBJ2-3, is DSGVTQTPKHLITATGQRVTLRCSPRSGDLSVYWYQQSLDQGLQFLIQYYNGEERAKGNILERFSAQQFPDLHSELNLSSLELGDSALYFCASSVVGGPDTQYFGPGTRLTVL.

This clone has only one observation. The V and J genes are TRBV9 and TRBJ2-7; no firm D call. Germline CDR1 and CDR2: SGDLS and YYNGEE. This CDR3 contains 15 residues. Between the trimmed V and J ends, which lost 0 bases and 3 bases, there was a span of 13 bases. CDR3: CASSVGSALNYEQYF. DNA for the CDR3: TGTGCCAGCAGCGTAGGCTCGGCCCTGAACTACGAGCAGTACTTC.

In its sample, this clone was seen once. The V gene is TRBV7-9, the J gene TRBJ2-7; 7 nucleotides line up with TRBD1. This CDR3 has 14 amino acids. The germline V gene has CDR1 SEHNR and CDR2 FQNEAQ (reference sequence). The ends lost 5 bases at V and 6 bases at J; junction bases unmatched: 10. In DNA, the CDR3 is TGTGCCAGCAGCCTCACCCCGACAGGGACCGAGCAGTACTTC. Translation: CASSLTPTGTEQYF.